The T cell receptor beta chain described here comes from a study of cytomegalovirus exposure and HLA in healthy donors. Findings of the study overall: Cytomegalovirus association was assigned to 150 to 200 TCR beta chains.

This clone was counted a few times. Its antigen is still unknown. The protocol was immunoSEQ multiplex PCR, while the TCRdb copy is restricted to in-frame clones and leaves out a portion. The sample has 40,000 to 55,000 clones, 80% to 95% seen once. Per the germline V gene, CDR1 is WSHSY and CDR2 is SAAADI. V shed 4 bases and J 0 bases; nucleotides not matched to a gene: 13. This CDR3 has 20 residues. This rearrangement joins TRBV10-2 to TRBJ2-3; TRBD2 matches at 13 bases. The sample was PBMCs. The receptor comes from a woman under 30 in good health and CMV-seronegative. The CDR3 sequence: CASSAWTSGRGFWSTDTQYF. The CDR3 bases are TGCGCCAGCAGTGCCTGGACTAGCGGGAGAGGATTTTGGAGCACAGATACGCAGTATTTT.